Below, 13 T cell receptor beta chains from the same sample are listed, as sequenced in a study of cytomegalovirus exposure and HLA in healthy donors (dated by TCRdb to the late 2010s). The library was obtained by the immunoSEQ multiplex PCR assay. The multiplex PCR relied on a mix of 60 forward primers for TCR Vbeta segments and 13 reverse primers for TCR Jbeta segments. TCRdb stores this immuneACCESS table with in-frame sequences only. Part of the clones is absent; in the studies checked, under half of the shortfall reflects unresolved V genes, and no reason is known for the rest. The sample includes some 130,000 clones, with around 63% observed a single time. Roughly 1.7% of the sample is held by the ten biggest clonotypes. The sample was PBMCs. These receptors all come from a human donor in good health.

CDR3 in DNA: TGTGCCAGCAGCTCAAATACCGGGACTAGCGGGGACAATGAGCAGTTCTTC. It encodes CASSSNTGTSGDNEQFF. The V gene is TRBV7-9, the J gene TRBJ2-1, with 13 positions matching TRBD2. Trimming at V came to 4 bases and at J to 5 bases, leaving 8 bases not matched to a gene. CDR1 and CDR2 (germline): SEHNR, FQNEAQ (reference sequence). The CDR3 covers 17 residues.

This clone was detected once. This sequence joins TRBV11-3 and TRBJ2-7; weak D call: TRBD1 (6 bases). The CDR3 sequence is 14 residues long. V was cut by 6 bases and J by 1 base, with 13 bases left in between. Germline CDR1 reads SGHNT; CDR2 reads YENEEA. CDR3 loop: CASSWDTRSYEQYF. The DNA of the CDR3 is TGTGCCAGCAGTTGGGACACCCGATCCTACGAGCAGTACTTC. Based on the CDR3 plus reference TRBV11-3 and TRBJ2-7, the full variable domain is EAGVVQSPRYKIIEKKQPVAFWCNPISGHNTLYWYLQNLGQGPELLIRYENEEAVDDSQLPKDRFSAERLKGVDSTLKIQPAELGDSAVYLCASSWDTRSYEQYFGPGTRLTVT.

V is TRBV11-3 and J is TRBJ2-2; D is undetermined. The CDR3 is 14 amino acids. Germline assignment: CDR1 SGHNT and CDR2 YENEEA. Trimming cost V 2 bases and J 1 base, with 5 bases left between them. For the CDR3, the DNA is TGTGCCAGCAGCTTATCACAGAACACCGGGGAGCTGTTTTTT. The encoded protein is CASSLSQNTGELFF.

The V and J genes are TRBV14 and TRBJ2-7; 9 bases are a match to TRBD1. Trimming cost V 5 bases and J 3 bases; bases outside gene matches: 2. Per germline, CDR1 SGHDN and CDR2 FVKESK. The CDR3 loop spans 13 amino acids. CDR3 loop: CASSYRGHYEQYF. The DNA of the CDR3 is TGTGCCAGCAGCTACAGGGGGCACTACGAGCAGTACTTC. Together with reference TRBV14 and TRBJ2-7, the CDR3 gives the full variable domain: EAGVTQFPSHSVIEKGQTVTLRCDPISGHDNLYWYRRVMGKEIKFLLHFVKESKQDESGMPNNRFLAERTGGTYSTLKVQPAELEDSGVYFCASSYRGHYEQYFGPGTRLTVT.

V is TRBV2 and J is TRBJ2-2; possible D gene TRBD1, 6 bases. Trimming left V 4 bases short and J 0 bases short, with 9 bases between. CDR1 SNHLY and CDR2 FYNNEI come from the germline V gene. The CDR3 covers 15 residues. CDR3 bases: TGTGCCAGCAGTGCAGGGGCTGCGAACACCGGGGAGCTGTTTTTT. Translating it yields CASSAGAANTGELFF.

This chain uses TRBV4-1 with TRBJ2-7; 13 bases align to TRBD2. The CDR3 runs 15 residues. Germline assignment: CDR1 MGHRA and CDR2 YSYEKL. After removal of 4 bases from V and 5 bases from J, the junction contained 5 bases not matched to a gene. The CDR3 region is CASSPATSGRDEQYF. As DNA, the CDR3 is TGCGCCAGCAGCCCCGCTACTAGCGGGAGGGACGAGCAGTACTTC.

This chain connects TRBV28 to TRBJ1-5; 8 bases match TRBD1. Looked up from germline, CDR1 is MDHEN and CDR2 is SYDVKM. With 4 bases clipped from V and 5 bases from J, the junction kept 7 bases outside the gene matches. The CDR3 has 15 residues. The CDR3 protein is CASSSRTGLDQPQHF. The CDR3 nucleotides read TGTGCCAGCAGTTCCAGGACAGGGTTGGATCAGCCCCAGCATTTT. Variable domain in full (rest from reference TRBV28 and TRBJ1-5): DVKVTQSSRYLVKRTGEKVFLECVQDMDHENMFWYRQDPGLGLRLIYFSYDVKMKEKGDIPEGYSVSREKKERFSLILESASTNQTSMYLCASSSRTGLDQPQHFGDGTRLSIL.

The gene calls are TRBV7-8 and TRBJ2-3; D unclear. The CDR3 sequence is 14 residues long. CDR1 is SGHVS, CDR2 FQNEAQ, per germline. V lost 6 bases and J lost 1, with 11 bases in between. As DNA, the CDR3 is TGTGCCAGCAGGTCCCGTCGCGGCACAGATACGCAGTATTTT. Protein: CASRSRRGTDTQYF.

V usage is TRBV10-1 and J usage is TRBJ2-1; D is ambiguous. The CDR3 runs to 14 residues. Trimming pared 4 bases from V and 1 base from J, leaving 8 bases between. In germline, CDR1 is WNHNN, CDR2 SYGVQD (reference sequence). The CDR3 nucleotides read TGCGCCAGCAGTGTTAGAGAATCCTACAATGAGCAGTTCTTC. Protein: CASSVRESYNEQFF.

The chain links TRBV9 to TRBJ2-2, with 8 positions matching TRBD2. Trimming at V came to 4 bases and at J to 3 bases, leaving 5 bases not matched to a gene. Germline V lookup: CDR1 SGDLS, CDR2 YYNGEE. The CDR3 totals 15 residues. This CDR3 reads CASSQVGGDTGELFF. CDR3 sequence (DNA): TGTGCCAGCAGCCAGGTCGGGGGGGACACCGGGGAGCTGTTTTTT.

The rearrangement links TRBV7-9 to TRBJ2-7; D ambiguous. The end of the DNA aligns better with TRBJ2-5, so the J call may be wrong. Germline CDR1 SEHNR, CDR2 FQNEAQ (reference sequence). The CDR3 spans 13 residues. CDR3 sequence: CASSPLVVETQYF. DNA of the CDR3: TGTGCCAGCAGCCCCCTCGTGGTGGAGACCCAGTACTTC.

The V gene is TRBV7-8, the J gene TRBJ1-5; 8 bases fit TRBD1. V lost 0 bases and J lost 9; bases outside the gene matches: 7. CDR3 length: 15 residues. The V gene's germline CDR1 is SGHVS and CDR2 FQNEAQ. The CDR3 here is CASSLARQGRVPQHF. In DNA form, the CDR3 reads TGTGCCAGCAGCTTAGCGCGACAGGGGAGGGTGCCCCAGCATTTT.

This clone was counted a few times. The rearrangement links TRBV9 to TRBJ1-2; no clear D gene. V lost 3 bases and J 6 bases, leaving 12 bases between the germline ends. Germline V gene data show CDR1 as SGDLS and CDR2 as YYNGEE. This CDR3 spans 13 amino acids. CDR3 region: CASSAGILDGYTF. In DNA form, the CDR3 reads TGTGCCAGCAGCGCCGGGATTTTAGATGGCTACACCTTC.